This T cell receptor beta chain emerged from a study of T cell responses to AZD1222 COVID-19 vaccine. Study-wide background: The study pooled second doses at about 4 or about 12 weeks.

The CDR3 is 14 amino acids. Germline V gene lookup returns CDR1 MNHEY and CDR2 SVGAGI. J was trimmed by 3 bases and V by 6 bases; bases with no gene match: 4. Comment on this clone: Its antigen is not identified.

Broader study findings: Elevations in Spike-specific TCR breadth and depth followed administration of two AZD1222 doses. Without day 14 samples, only post-peak T cell repertoires were studied. Targets within unmutated variant regions were reportedly found for nearly half of spike-specific TCRs.

Produced via immunoSEQ multiplex PCR; TCRdb's table is partial and in-frame only. The sample records over 100,000 clones, around 81% being singletons. The sample here was peripheral blood, taken on day 0 of AZD1222 vaccination. The V and J genes are TRBV6-5 and TRBJ2-7; TRBD1 matches at 11 bases. The TCR originated in an adult in good health. CDR3 residues: CASSPGQGGYEQYF. The CDR3 nucleotides are TGTGCCAGCAGCCCGGGACAGGGGGGCTACGAGCAGTACTTC.